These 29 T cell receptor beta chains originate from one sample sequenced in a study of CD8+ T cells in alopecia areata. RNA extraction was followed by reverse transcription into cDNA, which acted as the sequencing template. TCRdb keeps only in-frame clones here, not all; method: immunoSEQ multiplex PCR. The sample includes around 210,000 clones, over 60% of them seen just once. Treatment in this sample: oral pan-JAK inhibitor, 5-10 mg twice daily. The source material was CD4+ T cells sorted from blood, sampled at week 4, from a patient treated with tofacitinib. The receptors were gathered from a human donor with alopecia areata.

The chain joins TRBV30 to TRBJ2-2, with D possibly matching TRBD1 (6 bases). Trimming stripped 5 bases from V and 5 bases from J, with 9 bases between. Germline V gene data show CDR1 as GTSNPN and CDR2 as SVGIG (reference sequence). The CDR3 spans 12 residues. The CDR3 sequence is CAWHRGTGELFF. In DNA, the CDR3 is TGTGCCTGGCATAGGGGGACCGGGGAGCTGTTTTTT.

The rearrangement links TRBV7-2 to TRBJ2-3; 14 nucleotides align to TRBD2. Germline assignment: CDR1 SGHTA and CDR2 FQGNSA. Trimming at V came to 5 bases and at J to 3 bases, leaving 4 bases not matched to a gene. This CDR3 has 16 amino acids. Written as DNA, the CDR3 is TGTGCCAGCAGCCCGGGGACTAGCGGGGGAACAGATACGCAGTATTTT. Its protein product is CASSPGTSGGTDTQYF.

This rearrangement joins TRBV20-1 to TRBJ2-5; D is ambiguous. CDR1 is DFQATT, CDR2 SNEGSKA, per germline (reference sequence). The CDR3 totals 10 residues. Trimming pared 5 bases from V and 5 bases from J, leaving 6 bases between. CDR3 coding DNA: TGCAGTGCTCATCGCGAGACCCAGTACTTC. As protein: CSAHRETQYF.

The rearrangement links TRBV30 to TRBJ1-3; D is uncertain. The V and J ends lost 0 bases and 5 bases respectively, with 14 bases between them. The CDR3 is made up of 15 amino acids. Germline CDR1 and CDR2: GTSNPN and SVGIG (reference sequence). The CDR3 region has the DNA TGTGCCTGGAGTGTACTCGGGAACACGAGAAACACCATATATTTT. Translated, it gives CAWSVLGNTRNTIYF.

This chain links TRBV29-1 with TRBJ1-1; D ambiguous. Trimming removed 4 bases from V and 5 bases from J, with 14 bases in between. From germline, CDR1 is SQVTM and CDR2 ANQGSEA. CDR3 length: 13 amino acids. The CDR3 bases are TGCAGCGTTGGCCCTGGGATTAGGACTGAAGCTTTCTTT. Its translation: CSVGPGIRTEAFF.

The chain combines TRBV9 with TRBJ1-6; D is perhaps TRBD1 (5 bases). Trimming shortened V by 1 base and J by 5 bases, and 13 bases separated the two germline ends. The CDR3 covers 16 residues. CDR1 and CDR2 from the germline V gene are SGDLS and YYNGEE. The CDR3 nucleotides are TGTGCCAGCAGCGTAAGCGGACACCAGAATAATTCACCCCTCCACTTT. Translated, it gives CASSVSGHQNNSPLHF. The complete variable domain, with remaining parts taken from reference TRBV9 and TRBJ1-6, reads DSGVTQTPKHLITATGQRVTLRCSPRSGDLSVYWYQQSLDQGLQFLIQYYNGEERAKGNILERFSAQQFPDLHSELNLSSLELGDSALYFCASSVSGHQNNSPLHFGNGTRLTVT.

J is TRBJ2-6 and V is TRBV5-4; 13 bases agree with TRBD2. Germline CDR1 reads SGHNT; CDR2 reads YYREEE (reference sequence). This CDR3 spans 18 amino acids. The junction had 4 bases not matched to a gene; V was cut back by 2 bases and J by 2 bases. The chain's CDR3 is CASSFPGLAGTGANVLTF. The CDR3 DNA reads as TGTGCCAGCAGCTTTCCGGGACTAGCGGGAACTGGGGCCAACGTCCTGACTTTC.

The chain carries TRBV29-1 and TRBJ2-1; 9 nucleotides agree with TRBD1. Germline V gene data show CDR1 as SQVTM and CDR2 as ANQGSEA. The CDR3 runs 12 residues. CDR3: CGDRGGEGEQFF. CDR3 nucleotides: TGCGGCGACAGGGGGGGAGAGGGTGAGCAGTTCTTC.

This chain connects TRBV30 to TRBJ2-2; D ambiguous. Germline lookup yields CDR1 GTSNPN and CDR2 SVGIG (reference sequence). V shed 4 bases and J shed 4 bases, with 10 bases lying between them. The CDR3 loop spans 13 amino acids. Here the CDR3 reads CAWKGRSTGELFF. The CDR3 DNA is TGTGCCTGGAAGGGCAGGAGCACCGGGGAGCTGTTTTTT.

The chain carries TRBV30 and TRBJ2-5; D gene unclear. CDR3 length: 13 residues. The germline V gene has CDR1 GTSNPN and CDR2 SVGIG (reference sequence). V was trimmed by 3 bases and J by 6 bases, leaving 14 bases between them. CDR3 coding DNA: TGTGCCTGGAGCGCCAACATCCTAAAGACCCAGTACTTC. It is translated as CAWSANILKTQYF. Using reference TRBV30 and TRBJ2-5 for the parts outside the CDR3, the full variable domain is SQTIHQWPATLVQPVGSPLSLECTVEGTSNPNLYWYRQAAGRGLQLLFYSVGIGQISSEVPQNLSASRPQDRQFILSSKKLLLSDSGFYLCAWSANILKTQYFGPGTRLLVL.

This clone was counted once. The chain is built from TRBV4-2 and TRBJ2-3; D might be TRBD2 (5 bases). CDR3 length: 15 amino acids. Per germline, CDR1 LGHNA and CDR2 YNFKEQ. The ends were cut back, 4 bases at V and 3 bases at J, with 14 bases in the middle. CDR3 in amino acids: CASSLTRGITDTQYF. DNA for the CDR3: TGTGCCAGCAGCCTAACAAGAGGGATAACAGATACGCAGTATTTT.

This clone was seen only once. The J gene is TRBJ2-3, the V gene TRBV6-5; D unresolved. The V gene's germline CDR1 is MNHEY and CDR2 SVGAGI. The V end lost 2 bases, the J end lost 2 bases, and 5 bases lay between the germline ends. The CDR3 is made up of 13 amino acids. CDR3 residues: CASSYSTTDTQYF. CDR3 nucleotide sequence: TGTGCCAGCAGTTACAGTACCACAGATACGCAGTATTTT.

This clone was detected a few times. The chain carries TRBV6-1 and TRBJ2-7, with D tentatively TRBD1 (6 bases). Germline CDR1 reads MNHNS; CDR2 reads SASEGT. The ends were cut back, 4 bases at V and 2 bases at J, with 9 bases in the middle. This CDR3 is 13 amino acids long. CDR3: CASSGQDTYEQYF. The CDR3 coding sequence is TGTGCCAGCAGTGGACAGGACACCTACGAGCAGTACTTC.

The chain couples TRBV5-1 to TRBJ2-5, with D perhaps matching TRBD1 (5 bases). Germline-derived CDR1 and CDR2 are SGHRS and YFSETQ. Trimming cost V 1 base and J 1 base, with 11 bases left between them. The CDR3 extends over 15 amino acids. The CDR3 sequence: CASSLTGASQETQYF. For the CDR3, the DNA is TGCGCCAGCAGCTTGACAGGAGCCTCCCAAGAGACCCAGTACTTC.

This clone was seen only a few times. In nucleotides, the CDR3 is TGTGCCAGCAGCTTAGCCCGGACAGGACTGGAGACCCAGTACTTC. It yields the protein CASSLARTGLETQYF. The chain recombines TRBV11-2 with TRBJ2-5; TRBD1 matches at 7 bases. CDR3 length equals 15 residues. With V trimmed by 1 base and J by 5 bases, 7 bases remained unmatched. Germline values: CDR1 SGHAT, CDR2 FQNNGV. Looking up the rest from reference TRBV11-2 and TRBJ2-5 gives the full variable domain: EAGVAQSPRYKIIEKRQSVAFWCNPISGHATLYWYQQILGQGPKLLIQFQNNGVVDDSQLPKDRFSAERLKGVDSTLKIQPAKLEDSAVYLCASSLARTGLETQYFGPGTRLLVL.

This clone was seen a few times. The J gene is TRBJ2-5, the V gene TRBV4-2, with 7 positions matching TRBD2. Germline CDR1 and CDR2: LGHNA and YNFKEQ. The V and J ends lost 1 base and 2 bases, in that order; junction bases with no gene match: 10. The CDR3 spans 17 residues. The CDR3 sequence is CASSQVMRGRRQETQYF. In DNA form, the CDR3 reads TGTGCCAGCAGCCAAGTGATGCGGGGGAGGCGGCAAGAGACCCAGTACTTC.

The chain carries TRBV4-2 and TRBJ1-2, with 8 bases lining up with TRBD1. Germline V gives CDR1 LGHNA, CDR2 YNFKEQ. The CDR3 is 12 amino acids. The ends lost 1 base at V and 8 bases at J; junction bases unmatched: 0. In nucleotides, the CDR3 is TGTGCCAGCAGCCAAGGGGACAGGGGCTACACCTTC. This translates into CASSQGDRGYTF.

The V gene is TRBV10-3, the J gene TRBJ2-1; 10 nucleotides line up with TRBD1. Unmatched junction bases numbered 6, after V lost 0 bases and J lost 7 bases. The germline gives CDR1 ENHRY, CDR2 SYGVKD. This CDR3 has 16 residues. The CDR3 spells CAISESGTGVRNEQFF. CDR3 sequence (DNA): TGTGCCATCAGTGAGTCGGGGACAGGGGTAAGAAATGAGCAGTTCTTC.

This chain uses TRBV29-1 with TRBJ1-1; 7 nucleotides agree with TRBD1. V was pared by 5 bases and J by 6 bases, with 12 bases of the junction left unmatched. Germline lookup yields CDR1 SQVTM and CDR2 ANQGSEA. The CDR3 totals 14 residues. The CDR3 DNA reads TGCAGCGTTTTAGGGGACAGTTGGTACCCTGAAGCTTTCTTT. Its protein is CSVLGDSWYPEAFF.

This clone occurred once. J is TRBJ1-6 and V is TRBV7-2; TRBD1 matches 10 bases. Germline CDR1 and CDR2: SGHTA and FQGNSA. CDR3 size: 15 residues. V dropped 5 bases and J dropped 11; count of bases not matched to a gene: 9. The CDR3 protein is CASSVDRGQLPPLHF. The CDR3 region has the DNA TGTGCCAGCAGCGTCGACAGGGGGCAGCTTCCACCCCTCCACTTT.

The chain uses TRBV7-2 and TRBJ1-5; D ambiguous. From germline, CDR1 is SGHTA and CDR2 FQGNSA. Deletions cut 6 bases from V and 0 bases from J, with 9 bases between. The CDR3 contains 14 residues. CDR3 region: CASSQVNSNQPQHF. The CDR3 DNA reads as TGTGCCAGCAGTCAAGTCAATAGCAATCAGCCCCAGCATTTT.

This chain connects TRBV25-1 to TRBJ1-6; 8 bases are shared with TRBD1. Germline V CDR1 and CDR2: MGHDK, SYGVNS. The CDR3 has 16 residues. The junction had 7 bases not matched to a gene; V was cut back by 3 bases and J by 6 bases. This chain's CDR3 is CASSDARTGLNSPLHF. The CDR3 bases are TGTGCCAGCAGTGACGCCCGGACAGGGCTTAATTCACCCCTCCACTTT.

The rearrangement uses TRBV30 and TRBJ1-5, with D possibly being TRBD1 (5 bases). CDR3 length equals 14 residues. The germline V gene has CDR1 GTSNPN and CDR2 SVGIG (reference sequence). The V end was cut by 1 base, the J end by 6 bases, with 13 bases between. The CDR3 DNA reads TGTGCCTGGAGTGGTGGGGCGTCCCCTCAGCCCCAGCATTTT. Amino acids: CAWSGGASPQPQHF.

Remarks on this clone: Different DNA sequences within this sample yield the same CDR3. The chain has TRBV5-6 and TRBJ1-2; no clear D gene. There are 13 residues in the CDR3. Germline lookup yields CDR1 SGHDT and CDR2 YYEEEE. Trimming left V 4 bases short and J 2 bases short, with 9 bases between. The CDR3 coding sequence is TGTGCCAGCAGCCCCGGAGGGAACTATGGCTACACCTTC. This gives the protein CASSPGGNYGYTF.

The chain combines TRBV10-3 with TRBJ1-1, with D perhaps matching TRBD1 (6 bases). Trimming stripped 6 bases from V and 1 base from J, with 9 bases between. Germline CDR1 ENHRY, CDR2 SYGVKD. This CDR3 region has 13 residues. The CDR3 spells CAIRRQENTEAFF. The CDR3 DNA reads TGTGCCATCAGACGACAGGAGAACACTGAAGCTTTCTTT.

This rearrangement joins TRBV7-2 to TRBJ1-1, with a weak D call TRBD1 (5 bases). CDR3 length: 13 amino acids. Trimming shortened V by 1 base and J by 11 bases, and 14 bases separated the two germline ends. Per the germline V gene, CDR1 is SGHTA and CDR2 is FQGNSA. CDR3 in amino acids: CASSLEVAGHAFF. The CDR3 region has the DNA TGTGCCAGCAGCTTAGAGGTCGCAGGGCATGCTTTCTTT. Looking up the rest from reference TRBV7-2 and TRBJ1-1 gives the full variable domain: GAGVSQSPSNKVTEKGKDVELRCDPISGHTALYWYRQSLGQGLEFLIYFQGNSAPDKSGLPSDRFSAERTGGSVSTLTIQRTQQEDSAVYLCASSLEVAGHAFFGQGTRLTVV.

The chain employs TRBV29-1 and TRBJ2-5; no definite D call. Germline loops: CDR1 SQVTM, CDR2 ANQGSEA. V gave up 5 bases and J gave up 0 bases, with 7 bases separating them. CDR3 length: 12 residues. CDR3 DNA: TGCAGCGTTCGGGTGTACCAAGAGACCCAGTACTTC. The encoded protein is CSVRVYQETQYF. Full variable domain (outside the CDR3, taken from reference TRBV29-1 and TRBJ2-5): SAVISQKPSRDICQRGTSLTIQCQVDSQVTMMFWYRQQPGQSLTLIATANQGSEATYESGFVIDKFPISRPNLTFSTLTVSNMSPEDSSIYLCSVRVYQETQYFGPGTRLLVL.

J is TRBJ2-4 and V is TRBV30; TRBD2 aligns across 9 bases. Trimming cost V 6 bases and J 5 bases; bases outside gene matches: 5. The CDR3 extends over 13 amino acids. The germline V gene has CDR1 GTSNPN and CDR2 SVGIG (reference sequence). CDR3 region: CACSRGGENIQYF. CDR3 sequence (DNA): TGTGCCTGCTCGCGGGGGGGCGAAAACATTCAGTACTTC.

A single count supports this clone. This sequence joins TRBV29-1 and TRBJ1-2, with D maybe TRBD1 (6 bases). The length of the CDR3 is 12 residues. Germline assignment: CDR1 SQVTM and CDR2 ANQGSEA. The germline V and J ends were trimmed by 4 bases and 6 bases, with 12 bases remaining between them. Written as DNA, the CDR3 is TGCAGCGTTGCTTCGGGGGCGGATGGCTACACCTTC. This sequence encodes CSVASGADGYTF.